This T cell receptor (beta chain) originates from a study of T-cell reconstitution after alpha-beta-depleted transplantation in children listed by TCRdb under 2016. At the level of the whole study: Using TCR repertoire profiling, the study followed T-cell immune reconstitution in a quantitative way in children after TCRalphabeta/CD19-depleted allogeneic hematopoietic cell transplantation.

The CDR3 sequence holds 16 residues, the cysteine and phenylalanine included. Only the CDR3 part of the read is kept: 48 bases, read in frame from the first base. Trimming removed 4 bases from V and 4 bases from J; the gene matches leave 9 bases unexplained. With regard to this clonotype: It has no known antigen specificity. Base qualities are not provided; no much larger clone lies one nucleotide away.

The library relied on PCR. Sequencing was performed on an Illumina HiSeq 2500. TCR libraries were prepared with molecular barcoding, using unique molecular identifiers to normalize TCRbeta repertoire quantification. The public reads were reanalyzed by TCRdb: fastp trimming at Q25, MiXCR alignment, in-frame beta chains only. Every distinct CDR3 protein forms one entry, paired with its most common genes and DNA. The sample records a few hundred thousand distinct CDR3 sequences, around 12% of which are singletons. Jointly, the top ten make up more than 5.5% of the sample. Sequenced material: PBMCs from the stem cell graft donor, taken from the stem cell graft. The source is a human donor who donated a stem cell graft to a child with combined immunodeficiency. The chain was built from TRBV12-3 or TRBV12-4 and TRBJ1-5; 8 nucleotides in the junction match TRBD1. The sequence in DNA is TGTGCCAGCAGTTCTAGAGCCGACAGGGGAAATCAGCCCCAGCATTTT. This gives the protein CASSSRADRGNQPQHF.